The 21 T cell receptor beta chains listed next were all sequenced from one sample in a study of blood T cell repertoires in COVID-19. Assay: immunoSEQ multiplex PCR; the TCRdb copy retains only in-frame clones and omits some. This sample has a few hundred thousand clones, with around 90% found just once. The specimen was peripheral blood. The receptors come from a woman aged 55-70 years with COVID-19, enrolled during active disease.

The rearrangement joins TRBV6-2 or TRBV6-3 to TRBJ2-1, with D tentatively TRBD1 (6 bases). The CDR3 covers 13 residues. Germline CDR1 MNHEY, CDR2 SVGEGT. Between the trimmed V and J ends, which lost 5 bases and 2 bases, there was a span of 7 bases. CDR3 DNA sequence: TGTGCCAGCAGTCGGGACACCTACAATGAGCAGTTCTTC. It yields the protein CASSRDTYNEQFF.

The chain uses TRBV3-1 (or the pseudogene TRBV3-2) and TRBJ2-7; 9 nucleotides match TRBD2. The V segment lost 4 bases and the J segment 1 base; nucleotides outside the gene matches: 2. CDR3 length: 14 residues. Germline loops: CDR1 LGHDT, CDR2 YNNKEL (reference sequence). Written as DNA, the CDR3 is TGTGCCAGCAGCCTAGCGGGAGATTCCTACGAGCAGTACTTC. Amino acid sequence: CASSLAGDSYEQYF.

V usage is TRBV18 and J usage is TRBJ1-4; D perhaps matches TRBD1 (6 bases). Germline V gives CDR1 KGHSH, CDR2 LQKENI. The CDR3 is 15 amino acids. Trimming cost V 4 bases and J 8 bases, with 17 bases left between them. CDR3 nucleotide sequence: TGTGCCAGCTCACTACAGGGACCAAGAGGGGAAAAACTGTTTTTT. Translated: CASSLQGPRGEKLFF.

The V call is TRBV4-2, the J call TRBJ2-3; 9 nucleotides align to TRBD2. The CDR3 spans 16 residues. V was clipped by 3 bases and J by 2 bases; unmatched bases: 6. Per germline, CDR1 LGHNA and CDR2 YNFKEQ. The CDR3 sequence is CASSQERGANTDTQYF. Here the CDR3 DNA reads TGTGCCAGCAGCCAGGAGCGGGGGGCAAACACAGATACGCAGTATTTT.

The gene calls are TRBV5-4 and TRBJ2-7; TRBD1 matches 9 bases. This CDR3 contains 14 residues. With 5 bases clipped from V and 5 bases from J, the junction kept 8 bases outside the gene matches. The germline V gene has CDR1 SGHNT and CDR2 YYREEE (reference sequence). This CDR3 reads CASRVDRGYDEQYF. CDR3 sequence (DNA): TGTGCCAGCAGGGTTGACAGGGGGTACGACGAGCAGTACTTC.

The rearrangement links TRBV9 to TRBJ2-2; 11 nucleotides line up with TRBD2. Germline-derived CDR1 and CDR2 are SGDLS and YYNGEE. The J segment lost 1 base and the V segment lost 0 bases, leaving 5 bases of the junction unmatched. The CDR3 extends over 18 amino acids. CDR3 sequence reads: CASSVGLAGGWNTGELFF. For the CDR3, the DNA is TGTGCCAGCAGCGTAGGGCTAGCGGGGGGCTGGAACACCGGGGAGCTGTTTTTT.

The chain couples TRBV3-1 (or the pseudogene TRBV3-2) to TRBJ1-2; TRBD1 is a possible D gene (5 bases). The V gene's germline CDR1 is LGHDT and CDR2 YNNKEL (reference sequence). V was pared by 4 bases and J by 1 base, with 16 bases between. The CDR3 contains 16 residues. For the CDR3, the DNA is TGTGCCAGCAGCCTCACTGCCCTCAGGGATAACTATGGCTACACCTTC. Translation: CASSLTALRDNYGYTF.

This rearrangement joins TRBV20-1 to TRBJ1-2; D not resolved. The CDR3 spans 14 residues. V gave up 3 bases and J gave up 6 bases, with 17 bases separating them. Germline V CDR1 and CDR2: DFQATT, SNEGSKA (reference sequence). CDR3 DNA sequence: TGCAGTGCTAGTACTGGCGGGCAGGCGGATGGCTACACCTTC. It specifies CSASTGGQADGYTF.

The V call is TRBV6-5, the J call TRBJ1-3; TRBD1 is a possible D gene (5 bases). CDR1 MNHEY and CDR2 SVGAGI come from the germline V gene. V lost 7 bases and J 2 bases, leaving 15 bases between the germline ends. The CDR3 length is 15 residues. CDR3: CASTYQGGTGNTIYF. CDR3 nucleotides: TGTGCCAGCACCTACCAGGGAGGGACTGGAAACACCATATATTTT.

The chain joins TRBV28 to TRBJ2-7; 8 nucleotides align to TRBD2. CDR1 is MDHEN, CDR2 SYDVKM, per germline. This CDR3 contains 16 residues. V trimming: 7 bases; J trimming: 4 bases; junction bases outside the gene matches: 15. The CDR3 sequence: CASNLGRAQRGYEQYF. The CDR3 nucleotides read TGTGCCAGCAATCTCGGGAGGGCCCAAAGGGGATACGAGCAGTACTTC.

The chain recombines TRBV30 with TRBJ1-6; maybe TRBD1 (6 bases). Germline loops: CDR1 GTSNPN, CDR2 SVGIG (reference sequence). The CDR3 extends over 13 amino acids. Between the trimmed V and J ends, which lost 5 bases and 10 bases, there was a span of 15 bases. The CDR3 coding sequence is TGTGCCTGGGCCTCAGGGGTCGTATCACCCCTCCACTTT. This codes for CAWASGVVSPLHF.

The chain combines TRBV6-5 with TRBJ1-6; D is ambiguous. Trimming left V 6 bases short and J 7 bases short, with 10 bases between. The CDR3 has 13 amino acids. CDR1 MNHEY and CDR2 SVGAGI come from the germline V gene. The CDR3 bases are TGTGCCAGCAGCCGCGGGAGAAATTCACCCCTCCACTTT. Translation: CASSRGRNSPLHF.

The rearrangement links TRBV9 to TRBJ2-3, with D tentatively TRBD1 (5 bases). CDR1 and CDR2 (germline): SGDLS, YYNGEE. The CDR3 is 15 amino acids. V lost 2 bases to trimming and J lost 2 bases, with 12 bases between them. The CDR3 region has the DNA TGTGCCAGCAGCGTGGACACCTCGCCCACAGATACGCAGTATTTT. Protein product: CASSVDTSPTDTQYF. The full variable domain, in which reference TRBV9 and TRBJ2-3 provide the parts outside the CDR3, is DSGVTQTPKHLITATGQRVTLRCSPRSGDLSVYWYQQSLDQGLQFLIQYYNGEERAKGNILERFSAQQFPDLHSELNLSSLELGDSALYFCASSVDTSPTDTQYFGPGTRLTVL.

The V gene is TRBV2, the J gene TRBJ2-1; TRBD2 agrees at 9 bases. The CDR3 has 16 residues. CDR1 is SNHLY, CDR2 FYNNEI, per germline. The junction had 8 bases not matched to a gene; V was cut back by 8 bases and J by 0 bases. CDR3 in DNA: TGTGCCAGCGCTAGCGGGGATTCGAGCTCCTACAATGAGCAGTTCTTC. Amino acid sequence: CASASGDSSSYNEQFF.

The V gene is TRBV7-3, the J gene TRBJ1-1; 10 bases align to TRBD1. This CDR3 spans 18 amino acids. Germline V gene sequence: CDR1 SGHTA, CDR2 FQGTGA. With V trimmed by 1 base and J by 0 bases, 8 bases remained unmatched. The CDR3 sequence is CASSLKDRGGTMNTEAFF. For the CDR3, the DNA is TGTGCCAGCAGCTTAAAGGACAGGGGGGGAACCATGAACACTGAAGCTTTCTTT.

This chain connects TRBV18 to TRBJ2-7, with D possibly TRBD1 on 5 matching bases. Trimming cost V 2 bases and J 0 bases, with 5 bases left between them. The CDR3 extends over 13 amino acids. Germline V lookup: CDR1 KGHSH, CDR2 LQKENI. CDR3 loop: CASSPDSSYEQYF. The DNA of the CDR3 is TGTGCCAGCTCACCAGACAGCTCCTACGAGCAGTACTTC. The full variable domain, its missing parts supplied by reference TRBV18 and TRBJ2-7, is NAGVMQNPRHLVRRRGQEARLRCSPMKGHSHVYWYRQLPEEGLKFMVYLQKENIIDESGMPKERFSAEFPKEGPSILRIQQVVRGDSAAYFCASSPDSSYEQYFGPGTRLTVT.

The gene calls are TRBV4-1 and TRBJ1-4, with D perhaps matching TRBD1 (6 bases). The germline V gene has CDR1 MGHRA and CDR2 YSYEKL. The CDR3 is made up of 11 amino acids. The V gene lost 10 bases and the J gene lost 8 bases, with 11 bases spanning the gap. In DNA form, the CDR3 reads TGCGCCACCTCAGGGGAGGAAAAACTGTTTTTT. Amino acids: CATSGEEKLFF.

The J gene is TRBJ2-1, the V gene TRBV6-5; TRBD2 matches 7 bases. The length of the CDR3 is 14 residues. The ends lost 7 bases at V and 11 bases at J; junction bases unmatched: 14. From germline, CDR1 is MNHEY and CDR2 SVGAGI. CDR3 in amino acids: CASTFGTTPRQQFF. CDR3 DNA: TGTGCCAGCACCTTCGGGACTACCCCTCGGCAGCAGTTCTTC.

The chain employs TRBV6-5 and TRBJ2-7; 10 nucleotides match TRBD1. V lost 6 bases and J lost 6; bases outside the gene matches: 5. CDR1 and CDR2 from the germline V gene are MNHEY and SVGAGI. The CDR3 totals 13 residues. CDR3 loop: CASSGWDRGEQYF. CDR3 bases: TGTGCCAGCAGCGGGTGGGACAGGGGCGAGCAGTACTTC.

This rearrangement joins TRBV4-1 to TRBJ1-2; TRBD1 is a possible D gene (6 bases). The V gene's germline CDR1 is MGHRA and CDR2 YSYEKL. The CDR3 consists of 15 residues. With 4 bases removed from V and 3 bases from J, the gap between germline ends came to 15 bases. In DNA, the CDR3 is TGCGCCAGCAGCCCCCTTGGGGGCTCCTACTATGGCTACACCTTC. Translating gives CASSPLGGSYYGYTF.

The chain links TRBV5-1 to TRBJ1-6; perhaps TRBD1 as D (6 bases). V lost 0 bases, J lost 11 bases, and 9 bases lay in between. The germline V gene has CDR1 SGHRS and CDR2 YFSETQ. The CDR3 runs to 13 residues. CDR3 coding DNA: TGCGCCAGCAGCTTGGTTGAGGGGGCACCCCTCCACTTT. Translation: CASSLVEGAPLHF.